Listed below are T cell receptor beta chains from one sample, sequenced in a study of blood T cell repertoires in COVID-19. This table comes from immunoSEQ multiplex PCR, and its TCRdb copy is limited to in-frame clones, with some not included. This sample has almost 90,000 clones, with about 90% found just once. Specimen: peripheral blood. These receptors were obtained from a man aged 18 to 30 with COVID-19, enrolled during active disease. Both conserved end residues are part of each CDR3. Each record gives: clone size, V gene, J gene, D gene, CDR3 DNA, CDR3 protein. D genes are given only for firm matches. The size entry is marked missing in some rows and otherwise reads once, few, many or a size class.

clone size: -; V gene: TRBV20-1; J gene: TRBJ1-2; D gene: -; CDR3 DNA: TGCAGTGTAACAGGGTTGTTTGGCTACACCTTC; CDR3 protein: CSVTGLFGYTF
clone size: -; V gene: TRBV28; J gene: TRBJ2-3; D gene: TRBD2; CDR3 DNA: TGTGCCAGCAGTTTCCCCATAGGGGAGGGGTCAGATACGCAGTATTTT; CDR3 protein: CASSFPIGEGSDTQYF
clone size: -; V gene: TRBV21-1; J gene: TRBJ2-7; D gene: -; CDR3 DNA: TGTGCCAGCAGCAACCGCCTAGCGGGAGGGCACCTTTCGGGAGAGCAGTACTTC; CDR3 protein: CASSNRLAGGHLSGEQYF
clone size: -; V gene: TRBV27; J gene: TRBJ2-1; D gene: -; CDR3 DNA: TGTGCCAGCAGTTCGCCTGAGGTTGAGCAGTTCTTC; CDR3 protein: CASSSPEVEQFF
clone size: -; V gene: TRBV28; J gene: TRBJ2-7; D gene: -; CDR3 DNA: TGTGCCAGCAGTTTAAATCTCGAGCAGTACTTC; CDR3 protein: CASSLNLEQYF
clone size: -; V gene: TRBV5-4; J gene: TRBJ2-7; D gene: TRBD1; CDR3 DNA: TGTGCCAGCAGTTCGCCCGGGACAGGGTACTACGAGCAGTACTTC; CDR3 protein: CASSSPGTGYYEQYF
clone size: -; V gene: TRBV7-9; J gene: TRBJ2-3; D gene: TRBD2; CDR3 DNA: TGTGCCAGCAGCTTAGAGGCGGGAGCCGGAGATACGCAGTATTTT; CDR3 protein: CASSLEAGAGDTQYF
clone size: -; V gene: TRBV19; J gene: TRBJ2-5; D gene: TRBD1; CDR3 DNA: TGTGCCAGTAGTATAGGGGGACAGCTAGGGGCCCAGTACTTC; CDR3 protein: CASSIGGQLGAQYF
clone size: -; V gene: TRBV6-7; J gene: TRBJ2-7; D gene: TRBD2; CDR3 DNA: TGTGCCAGCCCCCGGACTAGCCAGGAGGATAAACCCTACGAGCAGTACTTC; CDR3 protein: CASPRTSQEDKPYEQYF
clone size: -; V gene: TRBV3-1/TRBV3-2; J gene: TRBJ1-4; D gene: -; CDR3 DNA: TGTGCCAGCAGCCAAGGAGTCTGGCTGTTTTTT; CDR3 protein: CASSQGVWLFF
clone size: -; V gene: TRBV28; J gene: TRBJ2-5; D gene: TRBD2; CDR3 DNA: TGTGCCAGCAGTTTGCCGGGACTAGCCTACGACTTC; CDR3 protein: CASSLPGLAYDF
clone size: -; V gene: TRBV7-2; J gene: TRBJ2-7; D gene: -; CDR3 DNA: TGTGCCAGCAGCTGGACACAATACGAGCAGTACTTC; CDR3 protein: CASSWTQYEQYF
clone size: -; V gene: TRBV11-2; J gene: TRBJ2-1; D gene: -; CDR3 DNA: TGTGCCAGCAGCTTAGTATACGGGTTGTCCTACAATGAGCAGTTCTTC; CDR3 protein: CASSLVYGLSYNEQFF
clone size: -; V gene: TRBV9; J gene: TRBJ2-3; D gene: -; CDR3 DNA: TGTGCCAGCATGGGCAGTGGCACAGATACGCAGTATTTT; CDR3 protein: CASMGSGTDTQYF
clone size: -; V gene: TRBV27; J gene: TRBJ2-5; D gene: -; CDR3 DNA: TGTGCCAGCAGTATATTGGGGGGTGGAGAGACCCAGTACTTC; CDR3 protein: CASSILGGGETQYF
clone size: once; V gene: TRBV19; J gene: TRBJ2-5; D gene: -; CDR3 DNA: TGTGCCAGTAGTATGGTACCGAGAGAGACCCAGTACTTC; CDR3 protein: CASSMVPRETQYF
clone size: -; V gene: TRBV6-1; J gene: TRBJ1-2; D gene: -; CDR3 DNA: TGTGCCAGCAGTGATCCCAGGGTAAGGGGGAGCTATGGCTACACCTTC; CDR3 protein: CASSDPRVRGSYGYTF
clone size: -; V gene: TRBV24-1; J gene: TRBJ2-2; D gene: TRBD2; CDR3 DNA: TGTGCCTCTTGTGAGTGGAAGGAGCGGGAGGGCCCCAGGACCGGGGAGCTGTTTTTT; CDR3 protein: CASCEWKEREGPRTGELFF